The sequence of this T cell receptor (beta chain) was determined in a study of breast tumors, draining lymph nodes, adjacent tissues. Breast cancer patients provided tissue from their axillary draining lymph nodes. Each CDR3 protein gets one entry after TCRdb re-called the multiplex PCR reads with MiXCR. The repertoire has about 180,000 distinct CDR3 sequences, about 33% of them found once; the top ten carry 3.8%. The germline V and J ends were trimmed by 3 bases and 3 bases, with 12 bases remaining between them. The CDR3 runs 15 residues. CDR1 DFQATT and CDR2 SNEGSKA come from the germline V gene (reference sequence).

The receptor was isolated from a female donor with breast cancer. Some clones in this sample may be carry-over from other donors' samples. The chain recombines TRBV20-1 with TRBJ2-6; possibly TRBD2 for D (6 bases). Sequenced input: axillary lymph node tissue. The CDR3 DNA follows: TGCAGTGCTAGCCGGCCCGGGAGTGGGGCCAACGTCCTGACTTTC. It codes for CSASRPGSGANVLTF.